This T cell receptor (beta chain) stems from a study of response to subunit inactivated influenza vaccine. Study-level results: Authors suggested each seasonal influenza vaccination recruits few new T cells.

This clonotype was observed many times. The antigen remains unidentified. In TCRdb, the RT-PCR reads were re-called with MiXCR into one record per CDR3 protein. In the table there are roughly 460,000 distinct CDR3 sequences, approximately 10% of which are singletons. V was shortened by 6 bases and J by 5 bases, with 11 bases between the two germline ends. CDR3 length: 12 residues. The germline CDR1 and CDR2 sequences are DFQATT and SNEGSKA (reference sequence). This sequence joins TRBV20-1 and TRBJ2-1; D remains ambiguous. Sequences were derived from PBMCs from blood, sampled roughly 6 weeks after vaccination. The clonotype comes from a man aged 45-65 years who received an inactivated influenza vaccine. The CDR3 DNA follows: TGCAGTGCCACCCCAAGCGACAATGAGCAGTTCTTC. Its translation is CSATPSDNEQFF.